Below, 14 T cell receptor beta chains from the same sample are listed, as sequenced in a study of preoperative IRX-2 immunotherapy in early breast cancer. The treatment: preoperative locoregional IRX-2 cytokine immunotherapy. Assay used: immunoSEQ multiplex PCR; TCRdb lists only in-frame clones, some missing. Of about 2,100 clones listed, 67% are singletons. This sample comprised tumor tissue, obtained before IRX-2 immunotherapy. These receptors all stem from a human donor with breast cancer.

This chain joins TRBV29-1 and TRBJ2-2; 7 positions agree with TRBD1. Germline V gives CDR1 SQVTM, CDR2 ANQGSEA. The trim removed 6 bases at V and 2 bases at J, leaving 12 bases unmatched. This CDR3 is built from 16 residues. DNA for the CDR3: TGCAGCGTAATGGCACAGGGGTCAAGAAACACCGGGGAGCTGTTTTTT. It translates to CSVMAQGSRNTGELFF.

The V gene is TRBV7-2, the J gene TRBJ1-4, with D hard to call. Looked up from germline, CDR1 is SGHTA and CDR2 is FQGNSA. The CDR3 contains 13 residues. V was pared by 1 base and J by 8 bases, with 8 bases between. The CDR3: CASSLGVAEKLFF. The CDR3 bases are TGTGCCAGCAGCTTAGGTGTGGCGGAAAAACTGTTTTTT.

The rearrangement uses TRBV23-1 and TRBJ1-5, with D possibly matching TRBD1 (6 bases). TRBV23-1 is annotated as an ORF whose role is uncertain. The CDR3 extends over 16 amino acids. The V gene lost 6 bases and the J gene lost 0 bases, with 15 bases spanning the gap. CDR3 DNA: TGCGCCAGCAGCTTGCACCGGGACACTAGCAATCAGCCCCAGCATTTT. As protein: CASSLHRDTSNQPQHF.

The chain links TRBV5-1 to TRBJ2-2; 9 bases are shared with TRBD1. The germline gives CDR1 SGHRS, CDR2 YFSETQ. CDR3 size: 15 residues. Losses at the gene ends were 1 base for V and 5 bases for J; bases not matched to a gene: 3. The DNA of the CDR3 is TGCGCCAGCAGCTTGCGGACAGGGGATACCGGGGAGCTGTTTTTT. Residues: CASSLRTGDTGELFF. The full variable domain, in which reference TRBV5-1 and TRBJ2-2 provide the parts outside the CDR3, is KAGVTQTPRYLIKTRGQQVTLSCSPISGHRSVSWYQQTPGQGLQFLFEYFSETQRNKGNFPGRFSGRQFSNSRSEMNVSTLELGDSALYLCASSLRTGDTGELFFGEGSRLTVL.

In its sample, this clone was seen a few times. V gene TRBV6-8 combines with J gene TRBJ2-4, with TRBD1 as a possible D gene (6 bases). The V gene lost 7 bases and the J gene lost 2 bases, with 15 bases spanning the gap. The CDR3 totals 15 residues. Germline CDR1 MNHGY, CDR2 SAAAGT. The CDR3 is CASTSGQFTKNIQYF. The CDR3 DNA reads as TGTGCCAGCACCAGCGGACAGTTTACCAAAAACATTCAGTACTTC.

This clone was picked up a small number of times. The rearrangement links TRBV11-3 to TRBJ1-1; D call uncertain. The V end was cut by 3 bases, the J end by 6 bases, with 14 bases between. This CDR3 is 14 amino acids long. Germline V CDR1 and CDR2: SGHNT, YENEEA. This chain's CDR3 is CASSFGPGSPEAFF. The DNA for the CDR3 is TGTGCCAGCAGCTTCGGACCGGGTAGCCCTGAAGCTTTCTTT. The full variable domain, in which reference TRBV11-3 and TRBJ1-1 provide the parts outside the CDR3, is EAGVVQSPRYKIIEKKQPVAFWCNPISGHNTLYWYLQNLGQGPELLIRYENEEAVDDSQLPKDRFSAERLKGVDSTLKIQPAELGDSAVYLCASSFGPGSPEAFFGQGTRLTVV.

This clone has a single count. The V gene is TRBV28, the J gene TRBJ1-1; 7 bases fit TRBD1. Germline CDR1 MDHEN, CDR2 SYDVKM. This CDR3 is built from 14 residues. J lost 7 bases, V lost 5 bases, and 10 bases had no gene match. This CDR3 is CASSPTGVGGEAFF. The CDR3 DNA follows: TGTGCCAGCAGTCCCACAGGGGTGGGTGGTGAAGCTTTCTTT.

The CDR3 DNA is TGTGCCAGCAGTTCAGGGTTCAGCAATCAGCCCCAGCATTTT. As protein: CASSSGFSNQPQHF. The chain recombines TRBV6-8 with TRBJ1-5; weak D call: TRBD1 (5 bases). V was pared by 4 bases and J by 1 base, with 8 bases between. CDR1 and CDR2 from the germline V gene are MNHGY and SAAAGT. This CDR3 comprises 14 residues.

V is TRBV29-1 and J is TRBJ1-1; D might be TRBD1 (6 bases). Trimming shortened V by 6 bases and J by 4 bases, and 15 bases separated the two germline ends. The CDR3 has 13 residues. Per germline, CDR1 SQVTM and CDR2 ANQGSEA. CDR3 sequence (DNA): TGCAGCGTCACGGGACACCGGGCCACTGAAGCTTTCTTT. Translating it yields CSVTGHRATEAFF.

The chain links TRBV25-1 to TRBJ2-1, with D hard to call. The germline CDR1 and CDR2 sequences are MGHDK and SYGVNS. CDR3 length equals 14 residues. The V gene lost 1 base and the J gene lost 9 bases, with 13 bases spanning the gap. The CDR3 DNA reads TGTGCCAGCAGTGAATCTGTCGGTTTCAGTGAGCAGTTCTTC. Translated, it gives CASSESVGFSEQFF.

CDR3 protein: CASSSSQGANNSPLHF. The CDR3, as DNA: TGTGCCAGCAGTTCGTCACAGGGGGCGAATAATTCACCCCTCCACTTT. V is TRBV27 and J is TRBJ1-6; 9 bases are a match to TRBD1. CDR1 and CDR2 (germline): MNHEY, SMNVEV (reference sequence). After removal of 4 bases from V and 5 bases from J, the junction contained 6 bases not matched to a gene. The CDR3 contains 16 residues.

The V call is TRBV19, the J call TRBJ2-3; 7 nucleotides match TRBD2. Germline V lookup: CDR1 LNHDA, CDR2 SQIVND (reference sequence). The junction had 12 bases not matched to a gene; V was cut back by 2 bases and J by 10 bases. This CDR3 is built from 15 residues. This chain's CDR3 is CASSIQRTRPFPQYF. Written as DNA, the CDR3 is TGTGCCAGTAGTATACAGAGGACTAGACCCTTCCCGCAGTATTTT. Full variable domain (remainder filled in from reference TRBV19 and TRBJ2-3): DGGITQSPKYLFRKEGQNVTLSCEQNLNHDAMYWYRQDPGQGLRLIYYSQIVNDFQKGDIAEGYSVSREKKESFPLTVTSAQKNPTAFYLCASSIQRTRPFPQYFGPGTRLTVL.

V usage is TRBV6-8 and J usage is TRBJ2-7, with TRBD1 as a possible D gene (6 bases). Trimming took off 5 bases at V and 6 bases at J, with 11 bases between the two ends. The CDR3 extends over 12 amino acids. Germline loops: CDR1 MNHGY, CDR2 SAAAGT. This chain's CDR3 is CASSQQGGEQYV. The DNA of the CDR3 is TGTGCCAGCAGTCAACAGGGTGGCGAGCAGTACGTC.

The V and J genes are TRBV7-7 and TRBJ2-2; D gene ambiguous. Trimming took off 3 bases at V and 1 base at J, with 9 bases between the two ends. The V gene's germline CDR1 is SSHAT and CDR2 FNYEAQ (reference sequence). CDR3 length: 15 amino acids. The CDR3 here is CASSFVSRNTGELFF. The DNA of the CDR3 is TGTGCCAGCAGCTTTGTCTCAAGGAACACCGGGGAGCTGTTTTTT.